One TCR beta chain is described in this entry. Its cognate antigen is unknown. The source of the sample is a study of T cells in localized non-small cell lung cancer. Unmatched junction bases numbered 9, after V lost 6 bases and J lost 1 base. Germline CDR1 MNHEY, CDR2 SMNVEV (reference sequence). The CDR3 runs to 17 residues. TCRdb's table, derived via immunoSEQ multiplex PCR, lists solely in-frame clones and lacks some. The sample comprises 25,000 to 35,000 clones, approximately 91% of which are singletons, and around 2.9% rests with the top ten. Study-wide results and limits: Heterogeneity is still possible, as just one tumor region was sequenced. Median detection of top 100 tumor clones in adjacent lung was approximately 50 clones.

This rearrangement joins TRBV27 to TRBJ2-2; 9 nucleotides agree with TRBD2. This TCR was sampled from a female donor older than 55 with stage I lung adenocarcinoma. Material: peripheral blood, obtained before any cancer treatment. CDR3 DNA: TGTGCCAGCAGCCCCCGATGGCGGGAGGGGAACACCGGGGAGCTGTTTTTT. Amino acid sequence: CASSPRWREGNTGELFF.